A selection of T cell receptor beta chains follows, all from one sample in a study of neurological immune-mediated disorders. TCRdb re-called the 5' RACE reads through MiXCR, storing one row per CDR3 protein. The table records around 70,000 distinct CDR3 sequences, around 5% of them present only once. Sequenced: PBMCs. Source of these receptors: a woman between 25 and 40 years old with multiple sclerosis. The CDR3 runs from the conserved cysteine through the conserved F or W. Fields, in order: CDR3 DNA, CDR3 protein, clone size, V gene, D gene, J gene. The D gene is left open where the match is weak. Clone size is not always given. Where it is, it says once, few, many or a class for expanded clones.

CDR3nt: TGTGCCAGCAGCTCCTCTAGCGGGGGAGAGCAGTTCTTC
CDR3aa: CASSSSSGGEQFF
abundance: many
v_gene: TRBV11-2
d_gene: TRBD2
j_gene: TRBJ2-1

CDR3nt: TGCGCCAGCAGCTTCGTTGCAGGTACGCGCTACGAGCAGTACTTC
CDR3aa: CASSFVAGTRYEQYF
abundance: many
v_gene: TRBV5-1
d_gene: -
j_gene: TRBJ2-7

CDR3nt: TGTGCCAGCCGTGGTACAGGGCCCTATGGCTACACCTTC
CDR3aa: CASRGTGPYGYTF
abundance: many
v_gene: TRBV6-5
d_gene: -
j_gene: TRBJ1-2

CDR3nt: TGCGCCAGCAGCTTGGCCGGGGTCTCTAATGAAAAACTGTTTTTT
CDR3aa: CASSLAGVSNEKLFF
abundance: -
v_gene: TRBV5-1
d_gene: -
j_gene: TRBJ1-4

CDR3nt: TGCGCCAGCAGCTCCGGAGCGGGGGGCCAAGAGACCCAGTACTTC
CDR3aa: CASSSGAGGQETQYF
abundance: many
v_gene: TRBV5-1
d_gene: TRBD2
j_gene: TRBJ2-5

CDR3nt: TGTGCCAGCAGCCAAGGGGCCGGGACAGCTAGATCCACTGAAGCTTTCTTT
CDR3aa: CASSQGAGTARSTEAFF
abundance: many
v_gene: TRBV3-1
d_gene: TRBD1
j_gene: TRBJ1-1

CDR3nt: TGTGCCAGCAGCCCGGATCCGGGACAGGTCTACGAGCAGTACTTC
CDR3aa: CASSPDPGQVYEQYF
abundance: many
v_gene: TRBV7-8
d_gene: TRBD1
j_gene: TRBJ2-7

CDR3nt: TGCGCCAGCAGCCTGACCGGGACAGGGAGGGGTGAGCAGTTCTTC
CDR3aa: CASSLTGTGRGEQFF
abundance: many
v_gene: TRBV5-1
d_gene: TRBD1
j_gene: TRBJ2-1

CDR3nt: TGTGCCAACTCACCGAATAACGGGGTTACCGAGCAGTACTTC
CDR3aa: CANSPNNGVTEQYF
abundance: -
v_gene: TRBV18
d_gene: -
j_gene: TRBJ2-7

CDR3nt: TGCAGTGCACGGGGAGATAGGGGGGACGAGCAGTACTTC
CDR3aa: CSARGDRGDEQYF
abundance: -
v_gene: TRBV20-1
d_gene: -
j_gene: TRBJ2-7

CDR3nt: TGTGCCAGCAGGGAGAGGGACGGGTCCTACGAGCAGTACTTC
CDR3aa: CASRERDGSYEQYF
abundance: -
v_gene: TRBV5-6
d_gene: -
j_gene: TRBJ2-7

CDR3nt: TGTGCCACCAGCAGAGAAAGCGGGACGGGAGGTGGCGAGCAGTACTTC
CDR3aa: CATSRESGTGGGEQYF
abundance: few
v_gene: TRBV15
d_gene: TRBD2
j_gene: TRBJ2-7

CDR3nt: TGTGCCATCAGTATTGGGACAGCCGAAGAGACCCAGTACTTC
CDR3aa: CAISIGTAEETQYF
abundance: many
v_gene: TRBV10-3
d_gene: TRBD1
j_gene: TRBJ2-5

CDR3nt: TGTGCCAGCAGCCAAGGAACAGGGGGCTCCTACGAGCAGTACTTC
CDR3aa: CASSQGTGGSYEQYF
abundance: many
v_gene: TRBV4-2
d_gene: TRBD1
j_gene: TRBJ2-7

CDR3nt: TGCAGCGTTGAAGACCGAGGAAAGAGCACAGATACGCAGTATTTT
CDR3aa: CSVEDRGKSTDTQYF
abundance: few
v_gene: TRBV29-1
d_gene: -
j_gene: TRBJ2-3

CDR3nt: TGTGCCAGCAGCCCATCACCGATGGGGGTGTATCAGCCCCAGAATTTT
CDR3aa: CASSPSPMGVYQPQNF
abundance: -
v_gene: TRBV6-5
d_gene: -
j_gene: TRBJ1-5

CDR3nt: TGTGCCATCAGTGAGGCAGGGTATGGCTACACCTTC
CDR3aa: CAISEAGYGYTF
abundance: many
v_gene: TRBV10-3
d_gene: -
j_gene: TRBJ1-2

CDR3nt: TGCAGTGCAGATAAGGGAGATACGCAGTATTTT
CDR3aa: CSADKGDTQYF
abundance: many
v_gene: TRBV20-1
d_gene: -
j_gene: TRBJ2-3

CDR3nt: TGCAGTGCTCCTGGACTAGCGGGGGGGCACACAGATACGCAGTATTTT
CDR3aa: CSAPGLAGGHTDTQYF
abundance: -
v_gene: TRBV20-1
d_gene: TRBD2
j_gene: TRBJ2-3

CDR3nt: TGCAGTGCCCCGACCCCGGGACTTGGGCACTACGAGCAGTACTTC
CDR3aa: CSAPTPGLGHYEQYF
abundance: many
v_gene: TRBV20-1
d_gene: -
j_gene: TRBJ2-7

CDR3nt: TGCGCCAGCAGCTGGACTAGCGGGGAATCAACAATCACTGAGCAGTTCTTC
CDR3aa: CASSWTSGESTITEQFF
abundance: -
v_gene: TRBV5-1
d_gene: TRBD2
j_gene: TRBJ2-1

CDR3nt: TGTGCCAGCAGCCCTAGCGGGGGGGCAACAGATACGCAGTATTTT
CDR3aa: CASSPSGGATDTQYF
abundance: many
v_gene: TRBV7-8
d_gene: TRBD2
j_gene: TRBJ2-3

CDR3nt: TGTGCCAGCAGTCAAGACCGGCTAGCGGGGGGACCTAACACCGGGGAGCTGTTTTTT
CDR3aa: CASSQDRLAGGPNTGELFF
abundance: -
v_gene: TRBV3-1
d_gene: TRBD2
j_gene: TRBJ2-2

CDR3nt: TGTGCCAGCAGCCAACCGGGGACGGCCACGCGGTTCTTC
CDR3aa: CASSQPGTATRFF
abundance: many
v_gene: TRBV14
d_gene: -
j_gene: TRBJ2-1

CDR3nt: TGCGCCAGCAGTGACGCGCGGGGGGGACCTGTGATTCGAGAGACCCAGTACTTC
CDR3aa: CASSDARGGPVIRETQYF
abundance: many
v_gene: TRBV10-2
d_gene: TRBD2
j_gene: TRBJ2-5

CDR3nt: TGCGCCAGCAGCTTGACAGGGTCTGGGGCCAACGTCCTGACTTTC
CDR3aa: CASSLTGSGANVLTF
abundance: many
v_gene: TRBV5-1
d_gene: -
j_gene: TRBJ2-6

CDR3nt: TGCGCCAGCAGCTTTCCTAAGACAGGAACCTACGAGCAGTACTTC
CDR3aa: CASSFPKTGTYEQYF
abundance: many
v_gene: TRBV5-1
d_gene: -
j_gene: TRBJ2-7

CDR3nt: TGTGCCAGCAGCGACAGGGTCGGCACCGGGGAGCTGTTTTTT
CDR3aa: CASSDRVGTGELFF
abundance: many
v_gene: TRBV5-5
d_gene: TRBD1
j_gene: TRBJ2-2

CDR3nt: TGTGCCATCAGTGACCCCCCCTACGAGCAGTACTTC
CDR3aa: CAISDPPYEQYF
abundance: many
v_gene: TRBV10-3
d_gene: -
j_gene: TRBJ2-7